This TCR beta chain was identified in a study of cytomegalovirus exposure and HLA in healthy donors. The PCR contained 60 Vbeta and 13 Jbeta primers. Using immunoSEQ multiplex PCR, the repertoire was profiled, and TCRdb retains in-frame clones only, with some absent. The sample holds some 200,000 clones. The sequenced sample consisted of PBMCs. This sequence originates from a boy between 10 and 17 years old in good health and CMV-seronegative.

Here the CDR3 DNA reads TGTGCCAGCAGTTACACCAGGGCCGGAAACACCATATATTTT. This encodes CASSYTRAGNTIYF. The chain employs TRBV6-5 and TRBJ1-3; possibly TRBD1 for D (5 bases). V lost 2 bases and J lost 4, with 9 bases in between. Germline CDR1 MNHEY, CDR2 SVGAGI. CDR3 length equals 14 residues.